This TCR beta chain appears in the sequencing data of a study of graft-versus-host responses after intestinal transplantation. As concerns this clone: The antigen is not known.

Profiled with immunoSEQ multiplex PCR; TCRdb holds only in-frame clones, not every one. The table records about 86,000 clones, 88% of them present only once. Trimming took 9 bases from V and 4 from J; bases not matched to a gene: 20. Germline values: CDR1 SGHTA, CDR2 FQGTGA. This CDR3 is 19 amino acids long. This chain uses TRBV7-3 with TRBJ2-3, with TRBD2 matching 12 bases. This TCR came from a human donor who was the organ donor for an intestinal transplant. This specimen was unstimulated CD4+ T cells sorted from spleen or lymph node cells, taken before transplant. CDR3 residues: CASPSRVLAGGECADTQYF. The CDR3 DNA sequence: TGTGCCAGTCCATCCCGGGTGCTAGCGGGAGGGGAATGCGCAGATACGCAGTATTTT.